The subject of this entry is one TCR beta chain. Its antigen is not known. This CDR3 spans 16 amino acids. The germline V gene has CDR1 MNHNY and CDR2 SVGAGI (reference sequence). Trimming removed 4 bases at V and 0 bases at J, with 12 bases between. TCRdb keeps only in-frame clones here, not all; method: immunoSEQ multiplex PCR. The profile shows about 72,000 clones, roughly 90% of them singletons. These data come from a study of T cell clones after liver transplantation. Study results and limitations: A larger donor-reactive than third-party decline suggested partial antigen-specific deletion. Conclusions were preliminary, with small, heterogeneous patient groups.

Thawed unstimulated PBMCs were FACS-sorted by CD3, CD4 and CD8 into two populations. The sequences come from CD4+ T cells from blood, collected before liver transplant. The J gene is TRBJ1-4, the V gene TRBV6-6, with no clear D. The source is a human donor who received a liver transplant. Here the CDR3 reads CASSWRDRATNEKLFF. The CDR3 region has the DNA TGTGCCAGCAGTTGGAGGGATCGGGCAACTAATGAAAAACTGTTTTTT.